A selection of T cell receptor beta chains follows, all from one sample in a study of shared clonotypes between healthy human individuals. Libraries were prepared by immunoSEQ multiplex PCR; TCRdb keeps only in-frame clonotypes and omits some of them. The sample has around 1,100,000 clones; approximately 77% are singletons. Sequencing was done on a sample of memory CD4+ T cells from PBMCs. The source is a man younger than 35 in good health. Some clones in this sample may be carry-over from other donors' samples. Each CDR3 is given without its conserved first and last residue. A D gene is named only where the DNA matches it firmly.

J gene | D gene | V gene | CDR3 protein
TRBJ2-5 | - | TRBV7-9 | ASSQDGPSAQY
TRBJ1-2 | - | TRBV6-1 | ASSEGVEFYGYT
TRBJ1-2 | - | TRBV28 | ASSLFQGPDGYT
TRBJ2-3 | TRBD2 | TRBV29-1 | SAGLAGGRDTQY
TRBJ2-2 | - | TRBV7-3 | ASSFASGELF
TRBJ2-5 | TRBD2 | TRBV9 | ASSARLAGWEETQY
TRBJ2-3 | TRBD2 | TRBV2 | ASVRRREVPDTQY
TRBJ2-7 | - | TRBV15 | ATSREPGQGQY
TRBJ2-4 | - | TRBV2 | ASSPGAKNIQY
TRBJ2-2 | - | TRBV15 | ATSGTVRELF
TRBJ2-7 | TRBD1 | TRBV2 | ASSELSGGEQY
TRBJ2-7 | TRBD1 | TRBV6-1 | ASLRGRNEQY
TRBJ2-3 | - | TRBV4-3 | ASSQRERADTQY
TRBJ1-3 | - | TRBV4-3 | ASSHGRSRPSGNTIY
TRBJ1-1 | - | TRBV28 | ASSPGYTEAF
TRBJ2-7 | TRBD1 | TRBV23-1 | ASPARGPSYEQY
TRBJ2-2 | TRBD2 | TRBV29-1 | ASGRFSTGELF
TRBJ1-2 | TRBD1 | TRBV6-1 | ASSWPGQGYYGYT
TRBJ1-3 | - | TRBV10-3 | AISSQVNSGNTIY
TRBJ2-1 | TRBD2 | TRBV5-1 | ASSLGSSGRSEQF
TRBJ2-1 | TRBD1 | TRBV7-9 | ASSADRGKGGEQF
TRBJ1-2 | - | TRBV7-9 | ASSPDVEGYT
TRBJ2-5 | - | TRBV29-1 | SVVSRTTQETQY
TRBJ2-3 | - | TRBV30 | AWTRRADTQY
TRBJ2-4 | - | TRBV5-4 | ASSPTVAKNIQY
TRBJ1-2 | - | TRBV28 | ASSFRDDYGYT
TRBJ2-1 | - | TRBV6-5 | ASRLPGTPYNEQF